Below, 30 T cell receptor beta chains from the same sample are listed, as sequenced in a study of blood T cell repertoires in COVID-19. Measured with immunoSEQ multiplex PCR; TCRdb has only the in-frame clones, and not every one. The sample carries approximately 44,000 clones, 70% to 90% recorded once. Sequencing input: peripheral blood. The receptors originated from a man between 60 and 75 years old with acute or convalescent COVID-19.

This chain uses TRBV6-1 with TRBJ2-7; TRBD1 aligns across 7 bases. CDR3 size: 16 residues. With 1 base clipped from V and 6 bases from J, the junction kept 12 bases outside the gene matches. Germline values: CDR1 MNHNS, CDR2 SASEGT. DNA of the CDR3: TGTGCCAGCAGTGAAGAGGGGACAGTTCTAAGAAGCGAGCAGTACTTC. It encodes CASSEEGTVLRSEQYF.

The rearrangement joins TRBV19 to TRBJ1-2, with 11 positions matching TRBD1. The germline gives CDR1 LNHDA, CDR2 SQIVND (reference sequence). J lost 1 base, V lost 10 bases, and 5 bases had no gene match. The CDR3 extends over 14 amino acids. The CDR3 DNA is TGTGCCACCGCGGGACAGGGGGTTAACTATGGCTACACCTTC. Protein sequence: CATAGQGVNYGYTF.

The rearrangement links TRBV2 to TRBJ1-2, with D maybe TRBD1 (5 bases). Per germline, CDR1 SNHLY and CDR2 FYNNEI. V shed 6 bases and J shed 5 bases, with 13 bases lying between them. This CDR3 contains 13 residues. The CDR3 DNA reads as TGTGCCAGCAGGGGGGGACTCGAGTATGGCTACACCTTC. Protein product: CASRGGLEYGYTF.

The rearrangement uses TRBV11-2 and TRBJ2-7; 7 bases map to TRBD1. Germline CDR1 and CDR2: SGHAT and FQNNGV. J gave up 2 bases and V 6 bases, and 10 bases lay outside the gene matches. This CDR3 has 15 residues. CDR3 residues: CASRSRGQLTYEQYF. In nucleotides, the CDR3 is TGTGCCAGCAGAAGTCGGGGACAGCTAACCTACGAGCAGTACTTC.

The chain uses TRBV19 and TRBJ1-5; D is unresolved. V was trimmed by 7 bases and J by 6 bases, leaving 13 bases between them. Germline CDR1 reads LNHDA; CDR2 reads SQIVND (reference sequence). The CDR3 loop spans 13 amino acids. Here the CDR3 reads CASMPTGVQPQHF. Written as DNA, the CDR3 is TGTGCCAGTATGCCGACCGGGGTTCAGCCCCAGCATTTT.

The genes are TRBV4-1 and TRBJ1-2; maybe TRBD1 (5 bases). V was trimmed by 0 bases and J by 5 bases, leaving 13 bases between them. Germline V gene sequence: CDR1 MGHRA, CDR2 YSYEKL. The CDR3 covers 15 residues. The CDR3 DNA reads TGCGCCAGCAGCCAAGATCCAACGACAGTGTATGGCTACACCTTC. Translated, it gives CASSQDPTTVYGYTF.

The chain has TRBV11-3 and TRBJ1-4; D call uncertain. Germline lookup yields CDR1 SGHNT and CDR2 YENEEA. The CDR3 sequence is 14 residues long. Deletions cut 4 bases from V and 5 bases from J, with 11 bases between. The CDR3 sequence is CASSCTVKNEKLFF. The CDR3 bases are TGTGCCAGCAGCTGTACGGTTAAGAATGAAAAACTGTTTTTT.

V usage is TRBV28 and J usage is TRBJ2-1; 8 positions match TRBD1. The germline V gene has CDR1 MDHEN and CDR2 SYDVKM. The CDR3 spans 16 residues. V lost 4 bases to trimming and J lost 7 bases; unmatched junction nucleotides: 12. The CDR3 DNA reads as TGTGCCAGCAGTTCCCAGGGACAGGTCCGTGGGAATGAGCAGTTCTTC. Protein product: CASSSQGQVRGNEQFF.

The chain joins TRBV24-1 to TRBJ2-7; D unclear. Germline loops: CDR1 KGHDR, CDR2 SFDVKD. This CDR3 is built from 13 residues. The germline V and J ends were trimmed by 9 bases and 6 bases, with 17 bases remaining between them. The CDR3 here is CATSPGGISEQYF. The CDR3 nucleotides read TGTGCCACCTCACCCGGCGGAATTTCCGAGCAGTACTTC.

V gene TRBV4-3 combines with J gene TRBJ2-3; no firm D call. The CDR3 totals 14 residues. Germline-derived CDR1 and CDR2 are LGHNA and YSLEER. V dropped 2 bases and J dropped 1 base, with 7 bases sitting between them. The CDR3 protein is CASSQRLGTDTQYF. The DNA for the CDR3 is TGCGCCAGCAGCCAAAGGCTAGGCACAGATACGCAGTATTTT.

This chain connects TRBV18 to TRBJ1-2; the match to TRBD1 covers 7 bases. The CDR3 runs to 15 residues. Germline values: CDR1 KGHSH, CDR2 LQKENI. Trimming at V came to 0 bases and at J to 8 bases, leaving 9 bases not matched to a gene. CDR3 sequence reads: CASSPPSRQGGGYTF. The CDR3 DNA is TGTGCCAGCTCACCACCGAGTCGACAGGGAGGAGGCTACACCTTC. The full variable domain, completed using reference TRBV18 and TRBJ1-2, is NAGVMQNPRHLVRRRGQEARLRCSPMKGHSHVYWYRQLPEEGLKFMVYLQKENIIDESGMPKERFSAEFPKEGPSILRIQQVVRGDSAAYFCASSPPSRQGGGYTFGSGTRLTVV.

CDR3 in DNA: TGTGCCAGTAGTATAGGGACAGCTAGCTCCTACAATGAGCAGTTCTTC. It specifies CASSIGTASSYNEQFF. The rearrangement links TRBV19 to TRBJ2-1, with D maybe TRBD1 (6 bases). The CDR3 has 16 residues. The V gene lost 1 base and the J gene lost 0 bases, with 10 bases spanning the gap. The germline CDR1 and CDR2 sequences are LNHDA and SQIVND (reference sequence).

This clone was seen a few times. V usage is TRBV12-3 or TRBV12-4 and J usage is TRBJ2-7; tentative D call: TRBD1 (6 bases). There are 13 residues in the CDR3. V shed 7 bases and J shed 5 bases, with 15 bases lying between them. CDR3 bases: TGTGCCAGCACCCAGGGGTATATCAACGAGCAGTACTTC. This codes for CASTQGYINEQYF.

The rearrangement joins TRBV6-1 to TRBJ2-3; D might be TRBD2 (6 bases). Per germline, CDR1 MNHNS and CDR2 SASEGT. V lost 3 bases, J lost 0 bases, and 16 bases lay in between. The CDR3 length is 17 residues. CDR3 sequence (DNA): TGTGCCAGCAGTGAGTACCCGAGTGGGGGGAGCACAGATACGCAGTATTTT. The encoded protein is CASSEYPSGGSTDTQYF.

The sample holds a few counts of this clone. The chain uses TRBV15 and TRBJ1-1; D not certain. The CDR3 is 12 residues long. V lost 4 bases and J 0 bases, leaving 3 bases between the germline ends. The germline V gene encodes CDR1 LNHNV and CDR2 YYDKDF (reference sequence). This CDR3 reads CATSTVNTEAFF. For the CDR3, the DNA is TGTGCCACCAGCACTGTGAACACTGAAGCTTTCTTT.

The chain uses TRBV19 and TRBJ1-1, with 10 positions matching TRBD1. V lost 5 bases to trimming and J lost 4 bases; unmatched junction nucleotides: 7. The CDR3 extends over 15 amino acids. In germline, CDR1 is LNHDA, CDR2 SQIVND (reference sequence). The DNA of the CDR3 is TGTGCCAGTAGTCAGACAGGGGGCCAGGGCACTGAAGCTTTCTTT. This sequence encodes CASSQTGGQGTEAFF.

The sample holds a few counts of this clone. The rearrangement joins TRBV9 to TRBJ2-5; D is perhaps TRBD2 (7 bases). The CDR3 is 17 residues long. Germline CDR1 SGDLS, CDR2 YYNGEE. V shed 4 bases and J shed 2 bases, with 21 bases lying between them. CDR3 region: CASSPLWGGGPQETQYF. The CDR3, as DNA: TGTGCCAGCAGCCCACTCTGGGGCGGGGGCCCTCAAGAGACCCAGTACTTC.

The chain employs TRBV7-2 and TRBJ1-2, with no clear D. Trimming pared 2 bases from V and 8 bases from J, leaving 9 bases between. The CDR3 is 12 amino acids. The germline CDR1 and CDR2 sequences are SGHTA and FQGNSA. The CDR3 here is CASSLNLGGYTF. The CDR3 bases are TGTGCCAGCAGCTTAAACCTAGGCGGCTACACCTTC.

The V gene is TRBV3-1 (or the pseudogene TRBV3-2), the J gene TRBJ2-7; perhaps TRBD1 as D (5 bases). The CDR3 has 15 amino acids. V dropped 5 bases and J dropped 3 bases, with 17 bases sitting between them. Germline CDR1 and CDR2: LGHDT and YNNKEL (reference sequence). The CDR3 reads CASSVRLGAVYEQYF. DNA of the CDR3: TGTGCCAGCAGCGTCCGTCTTGGGGCGGTCTACGAGCAGTACTTC.

V and J are TRBV19 and TRBJ2-7, with D possibly matching TRBD2 (5 bases). The CDR3 is 15 amino acids. Germline V gene sequence: CDR1 LNHDA, CDR2 SQIVND (reference sequence). V lost 7 bases, J lost 1 base, and 17 bases lay in between. The CDR3 here is CASTPRHGGSYEQYF. CDR3 nucleotides: TGTGCCAGTACCCCGAGACACGGAGGTTCCTACGAGCAGTACTTC.

The rearrangement links TRBV10-2 to TRBJ1-2, with a tentative D call TRBD1 (6 bases). Germline assignment: CDR1 WSHSY and CDR2 SAAADI. The CDR3 totals 18 residues. Trimming removed 3 bases from V and 4 bases from J, with 24 bases in between. This chain's CDR3 is CASSDPMMWGQIIYGYTF. CDR3 coding DNA: TGCGCCAGCAGTGACCCAATGATGTGGGGACAAATAATCTATGGCTACACCTTC.

J is TRBJ1-6 and V is TRBV6-6; 8 nucleotides agree with TRBD1. The CDR3 has 14 amino acids. J gave up 6 bases and V 5 bases, and 3 bases lay outside the gene matches. CDR1 is MNHNY, CDR2 SVGAGI, per germline (reference sequence). CDR3: CASSGQGGNSPLHF. The CDR3 nucleotides read TGTGCCAGCAGTGGACAGGGAGGTAATTCACCCCTCCACTTT.

The genes are TRBV27 and TRBJ2-7; possibly TRBD1 for D (6 bases). The CDR3 totals 15 residues. Trimming cost V 2 bases and J 5 bases, with 16 bases left between them. CDR1 MNHEY and CDR2 SMNVEV come from the germline V gene (reference sequence). The CDR3 DNA reads as TGTGCCAGCAGTTTACTGGGGACAAAGGGGAACGAGCAGTACTTC. Translation gives CASSLLGTKGNEQYF.

The rearrangement uses TRBV5-6 and TRBJ2-3, with TRBD1 identical over 8 bases. The CDR3 consists of 11 residues. Germline values: CDR1 SGHDT, CDR2 YYEEEE. The V and J ends lost 3 bases and 14 bases, in that order; junction bases with no gene match: 5. CDR3 nucleotide sequence: TGTGCCAGCAGCTGGGGACAGGCCCGGTATTTT. It yields the protein CASSWGQARYF.

V is TRBV5-1 and J is TRBJ2-3, with 9 positions matching TRBD2. This CDR3 comprises 16 residues. V lost 3 bases, J lost 0 bases, and 5 bases stayed unmatched. Germline loops: CDR1 SGHRS, CDR2 YFSETQ. CDR3 DNA sequence: TGCGCCAGCAGCTATGGGACTAGCCGTAGCACAGATACGCAGTATTTT. Its translation is CASSYGTSRSTDTQYF. The full variable domain, rest sourced from reference TRBV5-1 and TRBJ2-3, is KAGVTQTPRYLIKTRGQQVTLSCSPISGHRSVSWYQQTPGQGLQFLFEYFSETQRNKGNFPGRFSGRQFSNSRSEMNVSTLELGDSALYLCASSYGTSRSTDTQYFGPGTRLTVL.

V is TRBV12-3 or TRBV12-4 and J is TRBJ1-3, with 9 bases fitting TRBD1. The CDR3 has 13 residues. V was clipped by 8 bases and J by 1 base; unmatched bases: 0. The CDR3 reads CASGTGSGNTIYF. The DNA for the CDR3 is TGTGCCAGCGGGACAGGGTCTGGAAACACCATATATTTT.

This chain uses TRBV27 with TRBJ1-1; D is possibly TRBD1 (6 bases). V was pared by 3 bases and J by 7 bases, with 12 bases between. The CDR3 consists of 13 residues. CDR1 is MNHEY and CDR2 is SMNVEV in the germline V gene (reference sequence). The CDR3 DNA sequence: TGTGCCAGCAGTTTCTACAGGGATGGTGAAGCTTTCTTT. Encoded protein: CASSFYRDGEAFF.

The chain carries TRBV29-1 and TRBJ2-7; 7 bases are shared with TRBD1. After removal of 6 bases from V and 4 bases from J, the junction contained 3 bases not matched to a gene. This CDR3 spans 11 amino acids. The germline gives CDR1 SQVTM, CDR2 ANQGSEA. CDR3: CSVVDRYEQYF. CDR3 bases: TGCAGCGTCGTGGACAGGTACGAGCAGTACTTC.

V is TRBV2 and J is TRBJ1-5; unclear D gene. Trimming removed 1 base at V and 6 bases at J, with 13 bases between. CDR3 length: 15 amino acids. Germline V gene lookup returns CDR1 SNHLY and CDR2 FYNNEI. CDR3 amino acids: CASSEEQVMIQPQHF. CDR3 bases: TGTGCCAGCAGTGAAGAGCAGGTGATGATTCAGCCCCAGCATTTT.

The chain links TRBV7-2 to TRBJ1-2; D remains unclear. Trimming cost V 2 bases and J 6 bases, with 13 bases left between them. Germline-derived CDR1 and CDR2 are SGHTA and FQGNSA. This CDR3 comprises 14 residues. For the CDR3, the DNA is TGTGCCAGCAGCTTATACGGAATAACTAATGGCTACACCTTC. Protein: CASSLYGITNGYTF.